Sequencing of this T cell receptor (beta chain) was carried out in a study of shared clonotypes between healthy human individuals. As to this clone: Its antigen is not identified.

Findings of the study overall: Naive CD4 clonotype sharing across a few donors was approximately 5%. Clonotype sharing among the donors was expected to vary with sequencing depth. What naive subsets generally showed was a larger estimated richness than memory subsets showed.

The naive CD8 population came from CD45RO-negative cells selected for CCR7, without terminally differentiated effector memory CD45RA+ cells. The germline V gene encodes CDR1 SGDLS and CDR2 YYNGEE. This CDR3 comprises 16 residues. The V segment lost 3 bases and the J segment 0 bases; nucleotides outside the gene matches: 5. Profiled with immunoSEQ multiplex PCR; TCRdb holds only in-frame clones, not every one. Here the sample spans roughly 2,000,000 clones, about 94% being singletons. The specimen was naive CD8+ T cells sorted from blood. The chain carries TRBV9 and TRBJ1-3, with 8 positions matching TRBD1. The TCR originated in a man aged 18 to 30 in good health. This CDR3 is CASSAGDRGSGNTIYF. The CDR3, as DNA: TGTGCCAGCAGCGCAGGCGACAGGGGCTCTGGAAACACCATATATTTT.